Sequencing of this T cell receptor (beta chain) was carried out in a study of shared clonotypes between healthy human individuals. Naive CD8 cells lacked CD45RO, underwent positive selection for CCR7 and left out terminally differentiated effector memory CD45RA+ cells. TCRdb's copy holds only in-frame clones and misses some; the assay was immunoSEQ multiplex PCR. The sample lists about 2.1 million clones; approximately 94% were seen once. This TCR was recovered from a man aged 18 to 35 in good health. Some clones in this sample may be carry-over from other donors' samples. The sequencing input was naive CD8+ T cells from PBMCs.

CDR3 in amino acids: CASSFMGVTSGTPNEQYF. CDR3 sequence (DNA): TGTGCCAGCAGTTTTATGGGGGTGACTAGCGGGACCCCCAACGAGCAGTACTTC. The chain combines TRBV27 with TRBJ2-7; 11 positions match TRBD2. Germline values: CDR1 MNHEY, CDR2 SMNVEV (reference sequence). The CDR3 runs 18 residues. The J segment lost 5 bases and the V segment lost 3 bases, leaving 15 bases of the junction unmatched.